Listed below are T cell receptor beta chains from one sample, sequenced in a study of graft-versus-host responses after intestinal transplantation. Using immunoSEQ multiplex PCR, the repertoire was profiled, and TCRdb retains in-frame clones only, with some absent. The sample carries about 960 clones, 85% to 95% recorded once. The source was PBMCs, collected 9 days after transplant. These receptors were obtained from a human patient who received an intestinal transplant, so some T cells may come from the graft donor. CDR3s include the opening cysteine and the closing phenylalanine or tryptophan. D genes are given only for firm matches. Not every row has a clone size; where given, it reads once, few, many or a size class.

TRBJ1-5 . 14 TRBD1 TRBV13 CASSLGQGDSPQHF TGTGCCAGCAGCTTAGGGCAGGGGGATTCACCCCAGCATTTT
TRBJ2-7 . 15 TRBD2 TRBV6-1 CASSDPGRADYEQYF TGTGCCAGCAGTGACCCCGGGAGGGCCGACTACGAGCAGTACTTC
TRBJ2-5 . 14 . TRBV5-1 CASSLAVSQETQYF TGCGCCAGCAGCTTGGCCGTCAGCCAAGAGACCCAGTACTTC
TRBJ1-1 . 13 . TRBV4-1 CASSQVGDTEAFF TGCGCCAGCAGCCAAGTGGGAGACACTGAAGCTTTCTTT
TRBJ2-1 once 12 TRBD2 TRBV7-3 CASRGLAYEQFF TGTGCCAGCAGGGGACTAGCCTATGAGCAGTTCTTC
TRBJ1-2 . 18 . TRBV5-6 CASSPTPGFLVPNYGYTF TGTGCCAGCAGCCCAACGCCGGGGTTCCTTGTCCCTAACTATGGCTACACCTTC
TRBJ2-2 . 13 . TRBV15 CATSFLSTGELFF TGTGCCACCAGCTTTCTATCCACCGGGGAGCTGTTTTTT
TRBJ2-1 . 17 TRBD2 TRBV14 CASRPSGRGPSYNEQFF TGTGCCAGCAGACCAAGCGGGAGGGGACCCTCCTACAATGAGCAGTTCTTC
TRBJ1-2 . 14 . TRBV18 CASSPPLDYYGYTF TGTGCCAGCTCACCACCTTTAGACTACTATGGCTACACCTTC
TRBJ2-7 . 13 TRBD2 TRBV28 CASATSGNNEQYF TGTGCCAGCGCGACTAGCGGGAATAACGAGCAGTACTTC
TRBJ2-7 . 18 TRBD1 TRBV10-3 CAISESNYRQGPSYEQYF TGTGCCATCAGTGAGTCAAATTATCGACAGGGCCCTTCCTACGAGCAGTACTTC
TRBJ1-2 . 14 . TRBV4-2 CASRQDEGINGYTF TGTGCCAGCAGGCAAGATGAGGGAATCAATGGCTACACCTTC
TRBJ2-3 once 15 . TRBV4-1 CASSQVGFGTDTQYF TGCGCCAGCAGCCAAGTAGGATTTGGGACAGATACGCAGTATTTT
TRBJ2-7 . 14 . TRBV18 CASSVGTGSYEQYF TGTGCCAGCTCGGTGGGTACGGGCTCCTACGAGCAGTACTTC
TRBJ2-7 . 13 . TRBV5-7 CASSLGQSYEQYF TGTGCCAGCAGCTTGGGACAGTCTTACGAGCAGTACTTC
TRBJ2-1 . 14 . TRBV10-3 CAISGGQLHNEQFF TGTGCCATCAGTGGTGGGCAGTTGCACAATGAGCAGTTCTTC
TRBJ1-1 . 14 . TRBV7-6 CASSLRRADTEAFF TGTGCCAGCAGCTTAAGAAGGGCGGATACTGAAGCTTTCTTT
TRBJ2-7 . 13 . TRBV6-5 CASSYRGRGEQYF TGTGCCAGCAGTTACAGGGGCCGGGGCGAGCAGTACTTC
TRBJ2-7 . 15 TRBD1 TRBV13 CASSLGTGNSYEQYF TGTGCCAGCAGCTTAGGGACAGGGAACTCCTACGAGCAGTACTTC
TRBJ2-1 . 15 . TRBV7-9 CASSPPGTILNEQFF TGTGCCAGCAGCCCCCCAGGGACGATCCTTAATGAGCAGTTCTTC
TRBJ2-1 . 16 TRBD1 TRBV10-3 CAISDYGQGAENEQFF TGTGCCATCAGTGACTATGGACAGGGGGCGGAAAATGAGCAGTTCTTC
TRBJ2-1 . 15 TRBD2 TRBV28 CASSLSREARNEQFF TGTGCCAGCAGTTTATCGCGGGAGGCGAGGAATGAGCAGTTCTTC
TRBJ1-4 . 14 TRBD1 TRBV5-1 CASSLEQGGEKLFF TGCGCCAGCAGCTTGGAACAGGGGGGTGAAAAACTGTTTTTT
TRBJ2-1 . 14 TRBD2 TRBV13 CASSEPLAGGEQFF TGTGCCAGCAGCGAACCCCTAGCGGGGGGGGAGCAGTTCTTC
TRBJ1-6 . 15 TRBD1 TRBV19 CASSGLRDRPLALHF TGTGCCAGTTCAGGCCTCCGGGACAGGCCACTAGCCCTCCACTTT
TRBJ2-1 . 16 TRBD2 TRBV7-3 CASSLSGAYSYNEQFF TGTGCCAGCAGCCTCAGCGGGGCCTACTCCTACAATGAGCAGTTCTTC
TRBJ2-7 . 14 . TRBV2 CASKLGGQNYEQYF TGTGCCAGCAAGCTCGGCGGACAGAACTACGAGCAGTACTTC
TRBJ1-2 . 16 TRBD1 TRBV5-6 CASSLEGGQGNWGYTF TGTGCCAGCAGCTTGGAGGGAGGACAGGGGAATTGGGGCTACACCTTC
TRBJ1-3 . 12 . TRBV10-3 CAITSSGNTIYF TGTGCCATCACGAGCTCTGGAAACACCATATATTTT
TRBJ2-5 . 14 . TRBV27 CASSLISAQETQYF TGTGCCAGCAGTTTAATTAGCGCACAAGAGACCCAGTACTTC